The 31 T cell receptor beta chains listed next were all sequenced from one sample in a study of T cell changes during pregnancy in multiple sclerosis. Using immunoSEQ multiplex PCR, the repertoire was profiled, and TCRdb retains in-frame clones only, with some absent. The sample comprises some 80,000 clones, about 95% of which are singletons, and around 1.1% rests with the top ten. The sequencing used peripheral blood, collected in the second trimester of pregnancy. The receptors here all came from a female donor with multiple sclerosis, enrolled in a pregnancy study.

The rearrangement links TRBV28 to TRBJ2-7; 8 bases are shared with TRBD2. The CDR3 has 13 amino acids. CDR1 is MDHEN and CDR2 is SYDVKM in the germline V gene. V gave up 5 bases and J gave up 6 bases; unmatched junction bases: 6. CDR3 amino acids: CASSRAGVGEQYF. CDR3 nucleotides: TGTGCCAGCAGTAGAGCGGGAGTAGGCGAGCAGTACTTC.

The CDR3: CASSLWDRGSNEQFF. For the CDR3, the DNA is TGTGCCAGCAGTTTATGGGACAGGGGATCAAATGAGCAGTTCTTC. The rearrangement uses TRBV27 and TRBJ2-1; 10 nucleotides line up with TRBD1. From germline, CDR1 is MNHEY and CDR2 SMNVEV (reference sequence). Trimming took 1 base from V and 7 from J; bases not matched to a gene: 4. The CDR3 spans 15 residues.

The rearrangement joins TRBV9 to TRBJ2-5; 12 bases agree with TRBD2. This CDR3 spans 19 amino acids. Germline assignment: CDR1 SGDLS and CDR2 YYNGEE. V lost 2 bases and J lost 1; bases outside the gene matches: 12. CDR3 bases: TGTGCCAGCAGCGTCGGACTAGCGGGACCTATGGGGGCCCAAGAGACCCAGTACTTC. Protein product: CASSVGLAGPMGAQETQYF.

This clone appeared a few times. In nucleotides, the CDR3 is TGTGCCAGTAGGAGATCTCCTAGCGGAGACTACGAGCAGTACTTC. Amino acid sequence: CASRRSPSGDYEQYF. This chain links TRBV19 with TRBJ2-7; TRBD2 matches at 7 bases. J was trimmed by 3 bases and V by 6 bases; bases with no gene match: 11. Germline assignment: CDR1 LNHDA and CDR2 SQIVND (reference sequence). The CDR3 consists of 15 residues.

The chain combines TRBV9 with TRBJ1-1; a weak D match, TRBD1 (5 bases). The CDR3 has 16 residues. Looked up from germline, CDR1 is SGDLS and CDR2 is YYNGEE. V dropped 3 bases and J dropped 0 bases, with 15 bases sitting between them. The CDR3 coding sequence is TGTGCCAGCAGCGAACAGGCGATCGAAATGAACACTGAAGCTTTCTTT. It is translated as CASSEQAIEMNTEAFF.

This chain links TRBV4-1 with TRBJ2-3; a possible D gene is TRBD1 (6 bases). The CDR3 runs 16 residues. Germline V gene data show CDR1 as MGHRA and CDR2 as YSYEKL. V was shortened by 8 bases and J by 4 bases, with 22 bases between the two germline ends. CDR3 loop: CASARGDKNYADTQYF. As DNA, the CDR3 is TGCGCCAGCGCTCGAGGGGACAAAAATTATGCAGATACGCAGTATTTT.

The chain uses TRBV5-4 and TRBJ2-1; D is possibly TRBD1 (5 bases). The germline V gene has CDR1 SGHNT and CDR2 YYREEE (reference sequence). Trimming removed 4 bases at V and 8 bases at J, with 19 bases between. The CDR3 is 15 amino acids. Written as DNA, the CDR3 is TGTGCCAGCAGCAGGGCAGGGTCCCGGTGGGATGAGCAGTTCTTC. Translating gives CASSRAGSRWDEQFF.

The chain joins TRBV5-8 to TRBJ2-1; the match to TRBD1 covers 7 bases. The CDR3 covers 15 residues. V lost 6 bases and J lost 0; bases outside the gene matches: 6. Germline lookup yields CDR1 SGHTS and CDR2 YDEGEE. The CDR3 loop reads CASTRDRSSYNEQFF. In nucleotides, the CDR3 is TGTGCCAGCACCCGGGACAGAAGCTCCTACAATGAGCAGTTCTTC. Variable domain in full (rest from reference TRBV5-8 and TRBJ2-1): EAGVTQSPTHLIKTRGQQATLRCSPISGHTSVYWYQQALGLGLQFLLWYDEGEERNRGNFPPRFSGRQFPNYSSELNVNALELEDSALYLCASTRDRSSYNEQFFGPGTRLTVL.

V usage is TRBV7-2 and J usage is TRBJ2-2, with TRBD2 identical over 9 bases. The CDR3 totals 16 residues. Germline CDR1 SGHTA, CDR2 FQGNSA. With V trimmed by 5 bases and J by 6 bases, 10 bases remained unmatched. CDR3 coding DNA: TGTGCCAGCAGCCTAAGGACTAGCGAGTGGGCCGGGGAGCTGTTTTTT. Its protein product is CASSLRTSEWAGELFF.

The rearrangement links TRBV29-1 to TRBJ2-1; 7 nucleotides match TRBD2. J lost 4 bases, V lost 4 bases, and 7 bases had no gene match. The CDR3 totals 14 residues. Germline CDR1 and CDR2: SQVTM and ANQGSEA. This chain's CDR3 is CSVARQRGYNEQFF. As DNA, the CDR3 is TGCAGCGTTGCACGCCAGCGGGGTTACAATGAGCAGTTCTTC.

The chain is built from TRBV28 and TRBJ1-3; D may be TRBD1 (5 bases). The CDR3 is made up of 16 amino acids. V lost 4 bases and J lost 0, with 13 bases in between. Germline loops: CDR1 MDHEN, CDR2 SYDVKM. This CDR3 is CASSSYRSFSGNTIYF. The CDR3 nucleotides read TGTGCCAGCAGTTCCTACAGGTCCTTCTCTGGAAACACCATATATTTT.

This chain links TRBV6-6 with TRBJ1-2, with a weak D call TRBD1 (5 bases). The V end lost 2 bases, the J end lost 1 base, and 5 bases lay between the germline ends. This CDR3 has 13 amino acids. Germline CDR1 and CDR2: MNHNY and SVGAGI (reference sequence). The chain's CDR3 is CASSYDSNYGYTF. The CDR3 coding sequence is TGTGCCAGCAGTTACGACAGTAACTATGGCTACACCTTC.

The rearrangement uses TRBV9 and TRBJ1-1; 8 bases line up with TRBD1. Germline V gives CDR1 SGDLS, CDR2 YYNGEE. V shed 0 bases, J shed 3 bases, and the junction held 10 bases outside the gene matches. This CDR3 comprises 17 residues. The chain's CDR3 is CASSVGAGGLYYTEAFF. The CDR3 bases are TGTGCCAGCAGCGTAGGGGCAGGGGGCCTGTATTACACTGAAGCTTTCTTT.

The rearrangement links TRBV7-2 to TRBJ2-4; 7 nucleotides match TRBD2. With 4 bases clipped from V and 0 bases from J, the junction kept 12 bases outside the gene matches. Germline V gene sequence: CDR1 SGHTA, CDR2 FQGNSA. This CDR3 is 18 amino acids long. This CDR3 is CASSSHLAEEVAKNIQYF. In DNA, the CDR3 is TGTGCCAGCAGCTCACACCTAGCGGAGGAAGTAGCCAAAAACATTCAGTACTTC.

The chain uses TRBV6-6 and TRBJ2-3; 7 bases map to TRBD2. The CDR3 runs to 16 residues. V lost 2 bases and J lost 5; bases outside the gene matches: 10. Germline CDR1 and CDR2: MNHNY and SVGAGI (reference sequence). CDR3 nucleotides: TGTGCCAGCAGTTACGGCCGTGGGGGGGTGGGAGATACGCAGTATTTT. It specifies CASSYGRGGVGDTQYF.

This chain links TRBV18 with TRBJ1-5; no reliable D call. Deletions cut 4 bases from V and 3 bases from J, with 7 bases between. The CDR3 totals 13 residues. Germline CDR1 is KGHSH and CDR2 is LQKENI. In DNA form, the CDR3 reads TGTGCCAGCTCACTCGGGGACAATCAGCCCCAGCATTTT. It translates to CASSLGDNQPQHF.

Concerning this clone: The same CDR3 is also encoded by other DNA sequences in this sample. The chain carries TRBV7-2 and TRBJ2-3; TRBD2 agrees at 11 bases. Germline V gene data show CDR1 as SGHTA and CDR2 as FQGNSA. The junction had 3 bases not matched to a gene; V was cut back by 2 bases and J by 2 bases. CDR3 length equals 16 residues. The CDR3 region is CASSLRLAGYTDTQYF. DNA of the CDR3: TGTGCCAGCAGCTTACGACTAGCGGGATACACAGATACGCAGTATTTT.

The V and J genes are TRBV7-6 and TRBJ2-7, with 10 bases fitting TRBD2. With 1 base clipped from V and 5 bases from J, the junction kept 5 bases outside the gene matches. Germline CDR1 SGHVS, CDR2 FNYEAQ. The CDR3 runs 15 residues. In nucleotides, the CDR3 is TGTGCCAGCAGCTTAGATCCTAGCGGGAGCAACGAGCAGTACTTC. Residues: CASSLDPSGSNEQYF.

The chain carries TRBV4-3 and TRBJ2-2; no firm D call. Germline V lookup: CDR1 LGHNA, CDR2 YSLEER. Trimming pared 0 bases from V and 4 bases from J, leaving 3 bases between. This CDR3 is built from 13 residues. The CDR3 sequence: CASSQDLTGELFF. DNA of the CDR3: TGCGCCAGCAGCCAAGATCTCACCGGGGAGCTGTTTTTT.

The V call is TRBV6-5, the J call TRBJ2-7; TRBD1 is a possible D gene (6 bases). CDR3 length: 14 amino acids. The germline gives CDR1 MNHEY, CDR2 SVGAGI. Trimming shortened V by 6 bases and J by 4 bases, and 16 bases separated the two germline ends. The CDR3 coding sequence is TGTGCCAGCAGCCCCCAGGGGTATGGTTACGAGCAGTACTTC. Protein: CASSPQGYGYEQYF.

This chain joins TRBV30 and TRBJ1-2; the D is unclear. The V end was cut by 0 bases, the J end by 5 bases, with 7 bases between. This CDR3 is built from 12 residues. The germline V gene encodes CDR1 GTSNPN and CDR2 SVGIG (reference sequence). CDR3 loop: CAWSVSGYGYTF. Written as DNA, the CDR3 is TGTGCCTGGAGTGTATCGGGGTATGGCTACACCTTC.

This rearrangement joins TRBV6-5 to TRBJ1-1; 7 bases match TRBD1. Germline V gene sequence: CDR1 MNHEY, CDR2 SVGAGI. The CDR3 covers 15 residues. V was pared by 4 bases and J by 8 bases, with 13 bases of the junction left unmatched. The CDR3 sequence is CASSSAGQTPPEAFF. CDR3 nucleotide sequence: TGTGCCAGCAGTTCCGCGGGACAGACTCCGCCCGAAGCTTTCTTT.

The chain combines TRBV27 with TRBJ2-1, with a tentative D call TRBD2 (5 bases). The V gene's germline CDR1 is MNHEY and CDR2 SMNVEV (reference sequence). CDR3 length: 13 amino acids. V lost 1 base to trimming and J lost 8 bases, with 9 bases between them. The CDR3 region has the DNA TGTGCCAGCAGTTTATACGGGGTTCATGAGCAGTTCTTC. Its protein is CASSLYGVHEQFF.

The chain uses TRBV11-2 and TRBJ2-1; 8 nucleotides align to TRBD1. Trimming took 6 bases from V and 5 from J; bases not matched to a gene: 9. Per germline, CDR1 SGHAT and CDR2 FQNNGV. The length of the CDR3 is 15 residues. CDR3 amino acids: CASRPDRGVHNEQFF. In nucleotides, the CDR3 is TGTGCCAGCAGACCTGACAGGGGAGTACACAATGAGCAGTTCTTC. Based on the CDR3 plus reference TRBV11-2 and TRBJ2-1, the full variable domain is EAGVAQSPRYKIIEKRQSVAFWCNPISGHATLYWYQQILGQGPKLLIQFQNNGVVDDSQLPKDRFSAERLKGVDSTLKIQPAKLEDSAVYLCASRPDRGVHNEQFFGPGTRLTVL.

This clone was recorded at least ten times. This chain links TRBV4-2 with TRBJ2-1, with TRBD2 matching 8 bases. The germline V gene has CDR1 LGHNA and CDR2 YNFKEQ. Trimming removed 2 bases from V and 0 bases from J; junction bases left unmatched: 0. The CDR3 is 15 amino acids. In DNA form, the CDR3 reads TGTGCCAGCAGCCAAACTAGCGGCTCCTACAATGAGCAGTTCTTC. As protein: CASSQTSGSYNEQFF.

The chain uses TRBV5-1 and TRBJ1-1; D unclear. In germline, CDR1 is SGHRS, CDR2 YFSETQ. V shed 5 bases and J shed 4 bases, with 15 bases lying between them. The CDR3 length is 14 residues. The CDR3 coding sequence is TGCGCCAGCAGATTTTCCCAAGAGAGCACTGAAGCTTTCTTT. It translates to CASRFSQESTEAFF.

V and J are TRBV19 and TRBJ2-1; a weak D match, TRBD2 (5 bases). V lost 10 bases and J 4 bases, leaving 17 bases between the germline ends. From germline, CDR1 is LNHDA and CDR2 SQIVND (reference sequence). The CDR3 length is 14 residues. The DNA of the CDR3 is TGTGCCACCCAGCGGAGTGGACCTTACAATGAGCAGTTCTTC. This encodes CATQRSGPYNEQFF.

The J gene is TRBJ2-1, the V gene TRBV4-1, with TRBD1 identical over 8 bases. V lost 4 bases to trimming and J lost 4 bases; unmatched junction nucleotides: 9. CDR1 is MGHRA, CDR2 YSYEKL, per germline. This CDR3 has 16 residues. As DNA, the CDR3 is TGCGCCAGCAGCCTACAAGACAGGGGAGGATACAATGAGCAGTTCTTC. Translated: CASSLQDRGGYNEQFF.

The rearrangement joins TRBV2 to TRBJ2-1; 11 nucleotides align to TRBD2. CDR1 is SNHLY, CDR2 FYNNEI, per germline. The CDR3 length is 14 residues. Trimming took 8 bases from V and 5 from J; bases not matched to a gene: 5. CDR3 nucleotides: TGTGCCAGCCAGACTAGCGGGACCCACAATGAGCAGTTCTTC. Translation: CASQTSGTHNEQFF.

The gene calls are TRBV5-1 and TRBJ2-2; possible D gene TRBD1, 5 bases. The V gene lost 5 bases and the J gene lost 0 bases, with 14 bases spanning the gap. CDR3 length equals 16 residues. Germline-derived CDR1 and CDR2 are SGHRS and YFSETQ. CDR3 protein: CASSFTGSANTGELFF. The CDR3 DNA follows: TGCGCCAGCAGTTTTACAGGTTCCGCGAACACCGGGGAGCTGTTTTTT.

The chain is built from TRBV5-1 and TRBJ1-1; D is unclear. V was clipped by 0 bases and J by 7 bases, with 10 bases between them. The CDR3 sequence is 13 residues long. Germline-derived CDR1 and CDR2 are SGHRS and YFSETQ. The chain's CDR3 is CASSLDGGFEAFF. CDR3 bases: TGCGCCAGCAGCTTGGATGGAGGGTTTGAAGCTTTCTTT.